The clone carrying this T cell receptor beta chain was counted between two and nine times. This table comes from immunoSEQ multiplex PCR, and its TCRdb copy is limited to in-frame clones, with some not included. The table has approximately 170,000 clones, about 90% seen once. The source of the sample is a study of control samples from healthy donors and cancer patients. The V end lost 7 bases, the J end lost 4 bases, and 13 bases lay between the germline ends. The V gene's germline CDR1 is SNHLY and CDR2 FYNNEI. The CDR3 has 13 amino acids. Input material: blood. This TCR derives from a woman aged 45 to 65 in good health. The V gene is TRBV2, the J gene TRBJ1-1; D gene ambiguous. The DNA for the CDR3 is TGTGCCAGCAAGGGCTCCCGGAGCACTGAAGCTTTCTTT. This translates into CASKGSRSTEAFF.